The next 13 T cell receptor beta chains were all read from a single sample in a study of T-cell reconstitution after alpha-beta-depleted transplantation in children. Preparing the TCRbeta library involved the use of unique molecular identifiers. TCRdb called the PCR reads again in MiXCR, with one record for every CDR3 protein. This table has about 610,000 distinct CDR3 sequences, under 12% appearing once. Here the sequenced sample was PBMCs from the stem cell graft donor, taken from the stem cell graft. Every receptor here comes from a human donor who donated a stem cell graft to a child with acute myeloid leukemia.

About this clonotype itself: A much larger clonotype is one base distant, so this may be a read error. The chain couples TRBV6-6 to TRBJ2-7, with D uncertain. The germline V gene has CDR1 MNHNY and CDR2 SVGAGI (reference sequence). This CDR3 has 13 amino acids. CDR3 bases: TGTGCCAGCAGTTACTCAGGGAAGGACGAGCTGTACTTC. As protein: CASSYSGKDELYF.

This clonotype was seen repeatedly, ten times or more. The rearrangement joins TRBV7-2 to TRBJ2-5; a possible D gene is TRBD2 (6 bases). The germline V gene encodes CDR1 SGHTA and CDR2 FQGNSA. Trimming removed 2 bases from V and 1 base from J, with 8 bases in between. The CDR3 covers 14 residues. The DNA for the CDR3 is TGTGCCAGCAGCTTAATCGGGGGCCAAGAGACCCAGTACTTC. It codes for CASSLIGGQETQYF.

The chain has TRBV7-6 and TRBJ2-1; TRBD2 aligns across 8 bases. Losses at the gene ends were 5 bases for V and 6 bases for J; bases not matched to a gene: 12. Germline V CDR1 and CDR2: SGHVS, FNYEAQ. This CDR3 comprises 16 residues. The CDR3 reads CASSAWTSTLSNEQFF. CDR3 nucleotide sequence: TGTGCCAGCAGCGCGTGGACTAGCACCCTTAGCAATGAGCAGTTCTTC.

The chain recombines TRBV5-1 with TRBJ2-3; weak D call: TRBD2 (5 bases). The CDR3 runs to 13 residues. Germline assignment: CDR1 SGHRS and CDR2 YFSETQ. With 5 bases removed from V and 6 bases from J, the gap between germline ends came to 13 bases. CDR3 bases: TGCGCCAGCAGAAAAGCGGACGGGGATACGCAGTATTTT. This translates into CASRKADGDTQYF.

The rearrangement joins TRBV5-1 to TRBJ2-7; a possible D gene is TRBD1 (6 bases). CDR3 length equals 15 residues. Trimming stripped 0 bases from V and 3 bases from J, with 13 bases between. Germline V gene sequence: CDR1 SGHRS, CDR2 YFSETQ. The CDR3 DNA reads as TGCGCCAGCAGCTTGGGTAACAGGGTCTACTACGAGCAGTACTTC. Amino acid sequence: CASSLGNRVYYEQYF.

The CDR3 reads CSASATVQPNQPQHF. CDR3 nucleotide sequence: TGCAGTGCTAGCGCGACAGTCCAGCCAAATCAGCCCCAGCATTTT. The rearrangement joins TRBV20-1 to TRBJ1-5, with D possibly being TRBD1 (5 bases). This CDR3 has 15 amino acids. Germline CDR1 reads DFQATT; CDR2 reads SNEGSKA (reference sequence). V gave up 3 bases and J gave up 4 bases, with 16 bases separating them.

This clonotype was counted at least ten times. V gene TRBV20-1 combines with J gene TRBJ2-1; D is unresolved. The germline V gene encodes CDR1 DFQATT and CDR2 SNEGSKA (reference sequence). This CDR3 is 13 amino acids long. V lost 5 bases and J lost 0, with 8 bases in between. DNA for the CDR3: TGCAGTGCTCTTACCCTCTCCTACAATGAGCAGTTCTTC. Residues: CSALTLSYNEQFF.

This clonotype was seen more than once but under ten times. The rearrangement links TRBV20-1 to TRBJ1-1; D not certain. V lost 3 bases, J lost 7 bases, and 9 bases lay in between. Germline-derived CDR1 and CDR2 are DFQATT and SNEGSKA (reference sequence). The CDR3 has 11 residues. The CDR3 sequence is CSASASGEAFF. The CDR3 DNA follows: TGCAGTGCTAGCGCATCCGGTGAAGCTTTCTTT.

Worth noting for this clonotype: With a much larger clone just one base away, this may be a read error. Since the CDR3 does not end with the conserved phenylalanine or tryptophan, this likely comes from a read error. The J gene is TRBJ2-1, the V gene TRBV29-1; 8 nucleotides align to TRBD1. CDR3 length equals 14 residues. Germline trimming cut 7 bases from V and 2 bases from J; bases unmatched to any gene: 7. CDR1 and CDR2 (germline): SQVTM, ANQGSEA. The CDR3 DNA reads TGCAGCGGCGGACAGGGAGTGACCTACAATGAGCAGTTCTGC. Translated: CSGGQGVTYNEQFC.

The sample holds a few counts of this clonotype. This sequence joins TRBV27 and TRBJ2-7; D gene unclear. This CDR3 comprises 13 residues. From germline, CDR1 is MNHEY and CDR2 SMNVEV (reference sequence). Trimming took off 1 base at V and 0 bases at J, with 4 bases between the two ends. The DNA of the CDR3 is TGTGCCAGCAGTTTATATAACTCCTACGAGCAGTACTTC. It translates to CASSLYNSYEQYF.

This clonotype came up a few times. CDR3 region: CSVRPGPYTGELFF. CDR3 sequence (DNA): TGCAGCGTTAGACCGGGACCGTACACCGGGGAGCTGTTTTTT. The chain joins TRBV29-1 to TRBJ2-2; D could derive from TRBD1 or TRBD2 (5 bases each). Trimming shortened V by 5 bases and J by 3 bases, and 13 bases separated the two germline ends. The CDR3 totals 14 residues. Germline lookup yields CDR1 SQVTM and CDR2 ANQGSEA.

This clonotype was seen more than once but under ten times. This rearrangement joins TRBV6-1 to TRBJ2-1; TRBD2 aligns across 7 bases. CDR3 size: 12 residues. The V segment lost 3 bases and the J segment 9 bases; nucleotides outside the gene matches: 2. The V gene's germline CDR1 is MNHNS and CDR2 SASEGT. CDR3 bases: TGTGCCAGCAGTGAGACTAGCAGTGAGCAGTTCTTC. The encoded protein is CASSETSSEQFF.

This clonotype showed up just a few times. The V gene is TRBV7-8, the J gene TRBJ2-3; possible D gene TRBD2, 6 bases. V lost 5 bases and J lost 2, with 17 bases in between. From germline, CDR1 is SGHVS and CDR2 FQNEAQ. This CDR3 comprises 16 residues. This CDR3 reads CASSPQSGVPTDTQYF. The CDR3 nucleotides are TGTGCCAGCAGCCCCCAATCGGGAGTGCCCACAGATACGCAGTATTTT.